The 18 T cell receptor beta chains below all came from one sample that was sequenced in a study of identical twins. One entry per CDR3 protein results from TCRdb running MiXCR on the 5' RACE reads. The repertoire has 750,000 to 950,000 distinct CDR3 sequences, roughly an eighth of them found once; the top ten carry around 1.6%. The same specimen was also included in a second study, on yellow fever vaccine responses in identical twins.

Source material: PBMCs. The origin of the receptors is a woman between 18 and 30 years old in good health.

In DNA, the CDR3 is TGTGCCACCAGGGCCGAAGGGACGGTGAACTATGGCTACACCTTC. Amino acids: CATRAEGTVNYGYTF. The J gene is TRBJ1-2, the V gene TRBV24-1; weak D call: TRBD1 (5 bases). The germline gives CDR1 KGHDR, CDR2 SFDVKD. CDR3 length: 15 amino acids. The germline V and J ends were trimmed by 7 bases and 2 bases, with 16 bases remaining between them.

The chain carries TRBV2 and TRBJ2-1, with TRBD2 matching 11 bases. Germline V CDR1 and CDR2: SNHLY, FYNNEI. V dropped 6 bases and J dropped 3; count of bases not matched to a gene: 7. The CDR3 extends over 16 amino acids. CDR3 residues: CASSMRGLADYNEQFF. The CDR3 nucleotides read TGTGCCAGCAGCATGCGGGGACTAGCGGACTACAATGAGCAGTTCTTC.

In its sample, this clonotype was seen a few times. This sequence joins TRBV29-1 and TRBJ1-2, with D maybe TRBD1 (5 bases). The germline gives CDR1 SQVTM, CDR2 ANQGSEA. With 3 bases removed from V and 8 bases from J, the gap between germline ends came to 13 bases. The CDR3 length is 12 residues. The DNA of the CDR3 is TGCAGCGTTGACCAGGGACCGTACGGCTACACCTTC. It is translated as CSVDQGPYGYTF.

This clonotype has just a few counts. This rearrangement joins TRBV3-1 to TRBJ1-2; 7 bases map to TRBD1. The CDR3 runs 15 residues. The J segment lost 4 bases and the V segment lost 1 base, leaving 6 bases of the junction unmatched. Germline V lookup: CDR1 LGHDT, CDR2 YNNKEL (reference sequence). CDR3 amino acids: CASSQGPGQIYGYTF. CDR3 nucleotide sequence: TGTGCCAGCAGCCAAGGACCGGGACAGATCTATGGCTACACCTTC.

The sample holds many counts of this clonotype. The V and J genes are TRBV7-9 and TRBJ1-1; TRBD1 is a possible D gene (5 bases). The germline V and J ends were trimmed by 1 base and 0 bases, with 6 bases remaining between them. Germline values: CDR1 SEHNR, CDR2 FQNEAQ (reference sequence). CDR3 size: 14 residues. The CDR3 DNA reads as TGTGCCAGCAGCTTAGAGGGGTTGAACACTGAAGCTTTCTTT. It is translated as CASSLEGLNTEAFF.

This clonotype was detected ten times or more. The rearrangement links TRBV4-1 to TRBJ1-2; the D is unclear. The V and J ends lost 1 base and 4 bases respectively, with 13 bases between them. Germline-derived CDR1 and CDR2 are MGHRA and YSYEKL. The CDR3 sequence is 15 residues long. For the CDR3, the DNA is TGCGCCAGCAGCCAAGGGCAGGCTAATCCCTATGGCTACACCTTC. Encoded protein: CASSQGQANPYGYTF.

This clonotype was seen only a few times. The CDR3 DNA follows: TGTGCCAGCTCACCACCGAACCTCTCTGGAAACACCATATATTTT. Protein sequence: CASSPPNLSGNTIYF. The V call is TRBV18, the J call TRBJ1-3; no clear D. CDR3 length equals 15 residues. CDR1 is KGHSH and CDR2 is LQKENI in the germline V gene. V was clipped by 0 bases and J by 0 bases, with 6 bases between them.

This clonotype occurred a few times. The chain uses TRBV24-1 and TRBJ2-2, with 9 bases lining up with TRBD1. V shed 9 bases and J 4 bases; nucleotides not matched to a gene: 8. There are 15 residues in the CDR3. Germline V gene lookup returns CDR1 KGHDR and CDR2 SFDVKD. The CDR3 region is CATSSGQGRTGELFF. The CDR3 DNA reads TGTGCCACCTCATCCGGACAGGGGCGCACCGGGGAGCTGTTTTTT.

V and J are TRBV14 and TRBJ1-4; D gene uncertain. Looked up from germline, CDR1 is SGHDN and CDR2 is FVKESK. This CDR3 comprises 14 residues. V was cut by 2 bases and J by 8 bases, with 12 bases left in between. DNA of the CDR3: TGTGCCAGCAGCCAAATATGGAGTGGCGAAAAACTGTTTTTT. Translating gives CASSQIWSGEKLFF.

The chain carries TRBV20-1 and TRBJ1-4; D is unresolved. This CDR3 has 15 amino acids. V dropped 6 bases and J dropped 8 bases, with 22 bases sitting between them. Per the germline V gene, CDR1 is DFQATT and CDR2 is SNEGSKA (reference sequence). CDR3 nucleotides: TGCAGTGCCCTTTGGGTGGGCCCGGGTGTAGAAAAACTGTTTTTT. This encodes CSALWVGPGVEKLFF.

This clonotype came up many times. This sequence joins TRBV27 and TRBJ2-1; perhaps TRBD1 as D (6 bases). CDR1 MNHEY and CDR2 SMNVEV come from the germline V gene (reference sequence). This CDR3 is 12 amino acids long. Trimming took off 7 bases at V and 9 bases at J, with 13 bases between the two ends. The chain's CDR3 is CASKNRVSEQFF. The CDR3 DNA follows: TGTGCCAGCAAAAACAGGGTTAGTGAGCAGTTCTTC.

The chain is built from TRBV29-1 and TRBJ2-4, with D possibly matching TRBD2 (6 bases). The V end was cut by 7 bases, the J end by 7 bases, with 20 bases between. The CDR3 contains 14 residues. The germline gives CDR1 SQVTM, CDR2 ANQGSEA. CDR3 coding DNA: TGCAGCGCCAATATGCGGCAGGCGGGGAACATTCAGTACTTC. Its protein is CSANMRQAGNIQYF.

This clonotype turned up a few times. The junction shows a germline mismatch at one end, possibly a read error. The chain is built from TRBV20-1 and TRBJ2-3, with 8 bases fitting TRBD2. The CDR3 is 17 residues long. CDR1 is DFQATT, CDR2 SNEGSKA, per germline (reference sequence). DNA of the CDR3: TGCAGTGCGAGAGGCCCCATAGGCGGGGGGTTTACAGATACGCAGTATTTT. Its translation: CSARGPIGGGFTDTQYF.

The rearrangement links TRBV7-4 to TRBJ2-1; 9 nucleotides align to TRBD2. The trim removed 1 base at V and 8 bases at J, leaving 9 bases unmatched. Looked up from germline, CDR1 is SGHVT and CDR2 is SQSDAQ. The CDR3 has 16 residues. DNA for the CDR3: TGTGCCAGCAGCTTAGGGACCCTAGCGGGATTTGATGAGCAGTTCTTC. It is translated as CASSLGTLAGFDEQFF.

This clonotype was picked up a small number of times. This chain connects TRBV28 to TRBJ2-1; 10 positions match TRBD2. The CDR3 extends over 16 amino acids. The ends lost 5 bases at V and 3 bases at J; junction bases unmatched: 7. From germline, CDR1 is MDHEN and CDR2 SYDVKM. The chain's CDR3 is CASSQTSGMFYNEQFF. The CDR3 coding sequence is TGTGCCAGCAGTCAAACTAGCGGGATGTTCTACAATGAGCAGTTCTTC. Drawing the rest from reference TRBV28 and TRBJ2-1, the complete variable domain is DVKVTQSSRYLVKRTGEKVFLECVQDMDHENMFWYRQDPGLGLRLIYFSYDVKMKEKGDIPEGYSVSREKKERFSLILESASTNQTSMYLCASSQTSGMFYNEQFFGPGTRLTVL.

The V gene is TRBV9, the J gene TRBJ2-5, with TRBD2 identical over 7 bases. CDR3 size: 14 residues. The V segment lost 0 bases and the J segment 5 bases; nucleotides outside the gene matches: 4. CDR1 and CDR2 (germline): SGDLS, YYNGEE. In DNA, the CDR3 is TGTGCCAGCAGCGTAGTTCCTAGCGGTGAGACCCAGTACTTC. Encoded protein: CASSVVPSGETQYF.

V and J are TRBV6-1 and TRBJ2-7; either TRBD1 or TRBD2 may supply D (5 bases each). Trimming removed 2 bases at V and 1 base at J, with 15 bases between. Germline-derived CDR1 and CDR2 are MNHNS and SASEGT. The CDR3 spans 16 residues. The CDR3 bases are TGTGCCAGCAGTGAATACCGGGACGGTGGGTCCTACGAGCAGTACTTC. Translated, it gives CASSEYRDGGSYEQYF.

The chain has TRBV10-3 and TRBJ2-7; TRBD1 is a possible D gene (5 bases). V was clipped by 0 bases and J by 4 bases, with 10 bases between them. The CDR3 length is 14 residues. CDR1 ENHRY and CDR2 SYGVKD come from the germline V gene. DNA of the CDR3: TGTGCCATCAGTGAGTCGAAAGGGGTTTACGAGCAGTACTTC. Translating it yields CAISESKGVYEQYF.